This is a list of T cell receptor beta chains from one sample in a study of cytomegalovirus exposure and HLA in healthy donors. The method was immunoSEQ multiplex PCR; TCRdb's version includes in-frame clones alone and lacks a portion of them. The sample records 150,000 to 200,000 clones, approximately 80% being singletons. The sequenced sample consisted of PBMCs. The receptors stem from a man aged 60 to 69 in good health and CMV-seronegative. CDR3s include the opening cysteine and the closing phenylalanine or tryptophan. Clone size, where shown, is once, few, many, or a class for clones that have expanded.

CASRGQVNTEAFF | TRBJ1-1 | few | TRBV6-5
CASSLLGREGRTEAFF | TRBJ1-1 | NA | TRBV7-3
CASSLTPTGPYGYTF | TRBJ1-2 | NA | TRBV27
CASSVVSGQETQYF | TRBJ2-5 | NA | TRBV9
CASSLDSITQYF | TRBJ2-7 | NA | TRBV5-1
CASRGSGTDTQYF | TRBJ2-3 | NA | TRBV5-1
CASGLTPPGQGSKLFF | TRBJ1-4 | NA | TRBV12-5
CASSLLPGTGAEAFF | TRBJ1-1 | once | TRBV28
CASSLGLEGYEQYF | TRBJ2-7 | once | TRBV18
CASSRDSKSYEQYF | TRBJ2-7 | NA | TRBV5-1
CASSLILAGELFF | TRBJ2-2 | NA | TRBV27
CASSTETGVEAFF | TRBJ1-1 | once | TRBV7-2
CASSWTGSSYEQYF | NA | NA | TRBV27
CASSGQGVNTQYF | TRBJ2-3 | NA | TRBV7-2
CASRDRTGSLKEKLFF | TRBJ1-4 | few | TRBV2
CASSVATSGAEAFF | TRBJ1-1 | NA | TRBV9
CASSEGLAANPSSYNEQFF | TRBJ2-1 | NA | TRBV2
CASSLVGGTREGVNTEAFF | TRBJ1-1 | NA | TRBV5-1
CASSFGQGAYNEQFF | TRBJ2-1 | few | TRBV5-1
CASSSFGEQYF | TRBJ2-7 | NA | TRBV5-1
CASSSGQAYGYTF | TRBJ1-2 | once | TRBV5-4
CASSDAGPETQYF | TRBJ2-5 | NA | TRBV5-1
CASSEAVNTGELFF | TRBJ2-2 | NA | TRBV6-4
CASSQSRDYRGTEAFF | TRBJ1-1 | NA | TRBV23-1
CASSPAAGALTDTQYF | TRBJ2-3 | NA | TRBV9
CASSPLRESTDTQYF | TRBJ2-3 | few | TRBV18
CASSEQGSNEKLFF | TRBJ1-4 | NA | TRBV19
CASSISTVMNTEAFF | TRBJ1-1 | NA | TRBV19
CASSLEPGLGGRGPSYEQYF | TRBJ2-7 | NA | TRBV13
CSVVGRHTYEQYF | TRBJ2-7 | NA | TRBV29-1
CASSRPQGLNTEAFF | TRBJ1-1 | NA | TRBV11-2
CASVGGATYEQYF | TRBJ2-7 | few | TRBV5-5
CASSISGTGGSYEQYF | TRBJ2-7 | NA | TRBV9
CASGRADEKLFF | TRBJ1-4 | NA | TRBV7-2
CAWSAQGLGYTF | TRBJ1-2 | few | TRBV30
CSVAPGQGYEQYF | TRBJ2-7 | NA | TRBV29-1
CATMDTGGATDTQYF | TRBJ2-3 | NA | TRBV10-2
CASSVGGSEQFF | TRBJ2-1 | NA | TRBV19
CASSYGQGNYGYPF | TRBJ1-2 | once | TRBV5-6
CASKDSGGGLYEQYF | TRBJ2-7 | once | TRBV2
CASSSVQGEGHEQYF | TRBJ2-7 | NA | TRBV11-3
CASRLAFGATNEKLFF | TRBJ1-4 | NA | TRBV2
CASNPGGGAYEQYF | TRBJ2-7 | few | TRBV6-5
CASSPGRTGGPMNTEAFF | TRBJ1-1 | NA | TRBV7-9
CASSSGTAETQYF | TRBJ2-5 | NA | TRBV19
CASSIRWTGSYEQYF | TRBJ2-7 | once | TRBV19